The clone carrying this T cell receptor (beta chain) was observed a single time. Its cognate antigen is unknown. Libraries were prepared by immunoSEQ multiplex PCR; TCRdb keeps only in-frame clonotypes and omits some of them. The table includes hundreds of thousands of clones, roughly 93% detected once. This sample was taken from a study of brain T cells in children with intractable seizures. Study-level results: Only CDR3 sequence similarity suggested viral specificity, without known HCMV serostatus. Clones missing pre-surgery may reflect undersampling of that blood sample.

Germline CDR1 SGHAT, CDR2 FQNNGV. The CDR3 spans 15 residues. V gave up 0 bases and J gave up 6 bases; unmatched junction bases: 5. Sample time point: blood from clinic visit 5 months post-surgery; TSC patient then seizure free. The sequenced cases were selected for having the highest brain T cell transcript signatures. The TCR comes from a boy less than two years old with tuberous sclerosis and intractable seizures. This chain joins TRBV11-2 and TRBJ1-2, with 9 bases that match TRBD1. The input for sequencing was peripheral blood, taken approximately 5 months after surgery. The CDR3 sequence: CASSLEGTGGNGYTF. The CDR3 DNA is TGTGCCAGCAGCTTAGAGGGCACAGGGGGCAATGGCTACACCTTC.